Listed below are T cell receptor beta chains from one sample, sequenced in a study of T cells expressing NK-cell markers. Each CDR3 protein gets one entry in TCRdb, which reprocessed the 5' RACE reads and gives no DNA. This table lists 200,000 to 300,000 distinct CDR3 sequences. Sequencing input: blood T cells: a sorted CD56 or NKG2C T cell subset, CD4+ or CD8+ T cells, or bulk PBMC T cells (not recorded which). These receptors were taken from a man aged 18 to 29 in good health. CDR3s include the opening cysteine and the closing phenylalanine or tryptophan.

j_call	v_call	cdr3_aa
TRBJ2-1	TRBV7-9	CASRLAGGPDGEQFF
TRBJ1-5	TRBV12-3/TRBV12-4	CASSPNTAQPQHF
TRBJ2-7	TRBV20-1	CSARRLSDEQYF
TRBJ2-3	TRBV6-1	CAAGGRGTDTQYF
TRBJ1-4	TRBV20-1	CSATDRLNEKLFF
TRBJ2-1	TRBV20-1	CSAPRQGRSYNEQFF
TRBJ1-2	TRBV12-3/TRBV12-4	CASSPSGRRYGYTF
TRBJ2-1	TRBV12-3/TRBV12-4	CASSLGVAGAFEQFF
TRBJ2-3	TRBV5-1	CASSLVRSTSTDTQYF
TRBJ2-1	TRBV25-1	CASGLASSFGEQFF
TRBJ2-4	TRBV5-1	CASSFNTLGDIQYF